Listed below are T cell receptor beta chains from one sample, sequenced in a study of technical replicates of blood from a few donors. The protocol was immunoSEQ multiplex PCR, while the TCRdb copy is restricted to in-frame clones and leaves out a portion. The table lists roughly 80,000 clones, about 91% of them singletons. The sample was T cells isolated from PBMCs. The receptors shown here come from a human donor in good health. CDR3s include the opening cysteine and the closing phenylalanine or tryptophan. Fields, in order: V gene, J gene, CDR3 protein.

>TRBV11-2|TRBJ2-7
CASRLGSQASSSEQYF
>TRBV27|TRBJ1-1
CASSFSLAGNTEAFF
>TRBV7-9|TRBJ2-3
CASSTRTSGTDTQYF
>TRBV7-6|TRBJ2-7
CASSFGTGSYEQYF
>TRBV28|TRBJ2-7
CASSQFAGYYEQYF
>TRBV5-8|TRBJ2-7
CASSLRGQGTYEQYF
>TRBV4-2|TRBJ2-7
CASSQGSSGYEQYF
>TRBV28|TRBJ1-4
CASRWGRGEKLFF
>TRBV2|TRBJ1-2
CASSEFTGGSYGYTF
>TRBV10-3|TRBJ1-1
CATGQGNTEAFF
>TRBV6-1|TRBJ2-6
CASSETGYGANVLTF
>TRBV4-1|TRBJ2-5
CASSQDMGLAGYLETQYF
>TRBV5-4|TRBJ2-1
CASSLTGLGTSVGLEQFF
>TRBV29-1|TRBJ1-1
CSGVTTGGWTEAFF
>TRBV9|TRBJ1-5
CASSGAGGQPQHF
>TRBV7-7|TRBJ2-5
CASSLVGGRGETQYF
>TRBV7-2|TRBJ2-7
CASSRDRGVIYEQYF
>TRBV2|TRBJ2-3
CASSAGTGSTDTQYF
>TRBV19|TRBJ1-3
CASRTDITGNTIYF
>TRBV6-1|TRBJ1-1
CASSRGNTEAFF
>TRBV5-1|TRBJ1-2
CASSLQGVGNYGYTF
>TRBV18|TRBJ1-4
CASSPHSAPNEKLFF
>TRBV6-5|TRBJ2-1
CASSYIDEQFF
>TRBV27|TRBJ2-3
CASSLSGSTDTQYF
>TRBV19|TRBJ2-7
CASSITSTGTYEQYF
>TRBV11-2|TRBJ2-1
CASSLDEYSEQFF
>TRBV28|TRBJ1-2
CASSFTNYGYTF
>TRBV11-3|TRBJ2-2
CASSLGPGDNTGELFF
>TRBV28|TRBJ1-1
CASKKTGHKNTEAFF
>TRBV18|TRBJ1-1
CASSPPRDTIEAFF
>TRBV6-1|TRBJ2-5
CASSEVGRGETQYF
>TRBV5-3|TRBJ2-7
CARSHEVGVNEQYF
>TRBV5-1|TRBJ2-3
CASRSDTQYF
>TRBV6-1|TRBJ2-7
CASSGGQTYEQYF
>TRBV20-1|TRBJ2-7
CSASDRDWQYF
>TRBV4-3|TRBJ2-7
CASSQDQGSGTGKEQYF
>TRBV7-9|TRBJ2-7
CASSQGGLTYEQYF
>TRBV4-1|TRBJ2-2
CASSPGAGRDTGELFF
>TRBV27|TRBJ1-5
CAIGQGFQPQHF
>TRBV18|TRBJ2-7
CASSPGLAGVREQYF
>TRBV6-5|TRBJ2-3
CASSSPGTDTQYF
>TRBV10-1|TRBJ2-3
CASRDSSTDTQYF
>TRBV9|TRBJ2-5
CASSVGWASGRAGETQYF
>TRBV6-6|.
CASRDSATSYEQYF
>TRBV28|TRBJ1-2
CASSLNLGQTSYGYTF
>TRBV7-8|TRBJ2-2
CASGKFEGTNTGELFF
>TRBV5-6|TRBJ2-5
CASSLGRVRQETQYF
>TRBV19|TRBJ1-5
CASSTDLEPQHF